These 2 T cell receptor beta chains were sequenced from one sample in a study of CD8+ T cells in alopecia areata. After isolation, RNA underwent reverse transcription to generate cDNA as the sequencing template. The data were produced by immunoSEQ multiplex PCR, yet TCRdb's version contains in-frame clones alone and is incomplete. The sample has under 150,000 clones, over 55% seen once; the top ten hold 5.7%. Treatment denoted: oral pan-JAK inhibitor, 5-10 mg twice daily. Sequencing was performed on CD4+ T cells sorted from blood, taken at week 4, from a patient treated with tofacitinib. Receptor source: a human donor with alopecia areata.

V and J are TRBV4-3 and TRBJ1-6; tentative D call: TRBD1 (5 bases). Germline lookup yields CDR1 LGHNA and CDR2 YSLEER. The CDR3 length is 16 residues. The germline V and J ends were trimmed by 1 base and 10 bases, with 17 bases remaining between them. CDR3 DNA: TGCGCCAGCAGCCAAGCCCTCCGGGACTCCGGGTCACCCCTCCACTTT. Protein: CASSQALRDSGSPLHF.

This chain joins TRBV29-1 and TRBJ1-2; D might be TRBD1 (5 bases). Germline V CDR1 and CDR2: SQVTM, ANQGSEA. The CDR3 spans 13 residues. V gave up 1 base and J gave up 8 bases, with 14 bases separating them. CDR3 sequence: CSVEVGGLVGYTF. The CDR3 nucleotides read TGCAGCGTTGAAGTTGGGGGATTAGTGGGCTACACCTTC. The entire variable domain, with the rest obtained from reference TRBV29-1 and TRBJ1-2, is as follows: SAVISQKPSRDICQRGTSLTIQCQVDSQVTMMFWYRQQPGQSLTLIATANQGSEATYESGFVIDKFPISRPNLTFSTLTVSNMSPEDSSIYLCSVEVGGLVGYTFGSGTRLTVV.